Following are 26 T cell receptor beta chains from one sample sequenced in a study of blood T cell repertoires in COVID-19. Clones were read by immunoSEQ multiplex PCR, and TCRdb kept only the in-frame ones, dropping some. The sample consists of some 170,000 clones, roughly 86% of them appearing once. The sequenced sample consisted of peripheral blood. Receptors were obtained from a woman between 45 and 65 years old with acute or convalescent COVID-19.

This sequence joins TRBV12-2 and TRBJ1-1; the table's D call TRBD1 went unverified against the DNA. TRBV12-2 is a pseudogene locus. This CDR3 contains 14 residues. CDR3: CASHSSGMNTEAFF. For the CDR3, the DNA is TGTGCAAGTCACTCGTCAGGCATGAACACTGAAGCTTTCTTT.

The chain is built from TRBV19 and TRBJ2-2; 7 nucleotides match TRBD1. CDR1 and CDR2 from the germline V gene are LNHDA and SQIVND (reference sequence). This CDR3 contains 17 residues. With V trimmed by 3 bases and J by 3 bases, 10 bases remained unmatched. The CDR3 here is CASSIPGDRVDTGELFF. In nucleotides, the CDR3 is TGTGCCAGTAGTATTCCCGGCGACAGGGTGGACACCGGGGAGCTGTTTTTT. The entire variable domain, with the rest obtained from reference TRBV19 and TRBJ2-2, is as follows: DGGITQSPKYLFRKEGQNVTLSCEQNLNHDAMYWYRQDPGQGLRLIYYSQIVNDFQKGDIAEGYSVSREKKESFPLTVTSAQKNPTAFYLCASSIPGDRVDTGELFFGEGSRLTVL.

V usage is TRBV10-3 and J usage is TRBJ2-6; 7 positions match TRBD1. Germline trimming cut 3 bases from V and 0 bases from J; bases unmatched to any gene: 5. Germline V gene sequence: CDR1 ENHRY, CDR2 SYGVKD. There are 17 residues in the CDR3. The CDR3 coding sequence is TGTGCCATCAGTGAACTTCGGACAGGCTCTGGGGCCAACGTCCTGACTTTC. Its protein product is CAISELRTGSGANVLTF.

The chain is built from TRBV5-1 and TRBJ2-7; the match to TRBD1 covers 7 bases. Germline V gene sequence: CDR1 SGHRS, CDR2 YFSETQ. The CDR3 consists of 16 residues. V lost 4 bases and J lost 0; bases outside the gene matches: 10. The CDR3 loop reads CASSKLRDSTSYEQYF. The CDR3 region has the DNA TGCGCCAGCAGCAAACTAAGGGACAGCACCTCCTACGAGCAGTACTTC.

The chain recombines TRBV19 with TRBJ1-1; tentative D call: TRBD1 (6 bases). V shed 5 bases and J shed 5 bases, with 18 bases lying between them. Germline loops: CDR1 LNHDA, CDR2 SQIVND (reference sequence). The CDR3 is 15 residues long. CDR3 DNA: TGTGCCAGTAGTCCTCAACAGGGATCGGAGACTGAAGCTTTCTTT. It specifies CASSPQQGSETEAFF.

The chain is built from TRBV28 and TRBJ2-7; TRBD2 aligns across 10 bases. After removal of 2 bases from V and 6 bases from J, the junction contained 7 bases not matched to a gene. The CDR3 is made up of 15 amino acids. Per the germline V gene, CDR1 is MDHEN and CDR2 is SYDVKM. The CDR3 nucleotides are TGTGCCAGCAGTTTAGGTCCTAGCGGGAGTTTCGAGCAGTACTTC. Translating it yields CASSLGPSGSFEQYF.

The CDR3 DNA reads as TGTGCCAGCAGAGATAGGACAGGGACCCTAAGGTCCCTCCACTTT. Residues: CASRDRTGTLRSLHF. The genes are TRBV6-5 and TRBJ1-6; 8 bases align to TRBD1. Germline V lookup: CDR1 MNHEY, CDR2 SVGAGI. The CDR3 has 15 amino acids. The trim removed 6 bases at V and 14 bases at J, leaving 15 bases unmatched.

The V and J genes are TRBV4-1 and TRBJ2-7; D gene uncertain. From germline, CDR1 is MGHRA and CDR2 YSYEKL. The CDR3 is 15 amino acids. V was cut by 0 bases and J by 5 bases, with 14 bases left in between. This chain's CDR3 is CASSQDPDSNHEQYF. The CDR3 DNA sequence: TGCGCCAGCAGCCAAGACCCCGACTCCAACCACGAGCAGTACTTC.

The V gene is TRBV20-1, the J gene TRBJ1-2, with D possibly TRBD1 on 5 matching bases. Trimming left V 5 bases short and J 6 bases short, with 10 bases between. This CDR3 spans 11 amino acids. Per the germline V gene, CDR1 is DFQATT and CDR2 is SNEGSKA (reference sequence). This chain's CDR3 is CSAPDRNGYTF. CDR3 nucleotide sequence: TGCAGTGCTCCCGACAGAAATGGCTACACCTTC.

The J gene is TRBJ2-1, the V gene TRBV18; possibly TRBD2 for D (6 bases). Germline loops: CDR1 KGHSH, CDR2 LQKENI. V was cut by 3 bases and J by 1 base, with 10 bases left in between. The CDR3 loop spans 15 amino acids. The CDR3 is CASSPGRGSYNEQFF. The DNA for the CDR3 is TGTGCCAGCTCACCCGGGAGAGGGTCCTACAATGAGCAGTTCTTC. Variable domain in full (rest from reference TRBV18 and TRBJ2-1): NAGVMQNPRHLVRRRGQEARLRCSPMKGHSHVYWYRQLPEEGLKFMVYLQKENIIDESGMPKERFSAEFPKEGPSILRIQQVVRGDSAAYFCASSPGRGSYNEQFFGPGTRLTVL.

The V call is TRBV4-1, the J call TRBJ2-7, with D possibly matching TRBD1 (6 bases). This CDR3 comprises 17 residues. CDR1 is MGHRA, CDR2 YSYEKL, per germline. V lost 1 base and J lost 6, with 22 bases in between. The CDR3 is CASSQARGGTKGTEQYF. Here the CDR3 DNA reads TGCGCCAGCAGCCAAGCCCGAGGTGGGACAAAGGGGACCGAGCAGTACTTC.

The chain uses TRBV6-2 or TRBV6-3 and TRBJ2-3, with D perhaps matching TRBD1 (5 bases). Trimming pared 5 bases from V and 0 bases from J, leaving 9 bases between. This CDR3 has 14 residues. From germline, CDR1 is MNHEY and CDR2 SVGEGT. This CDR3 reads CASSPGKSTDTQYF. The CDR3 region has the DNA TGTGCCAGCAGTCCAGGGAAAAGCACAGATACGCAGTATTTT.

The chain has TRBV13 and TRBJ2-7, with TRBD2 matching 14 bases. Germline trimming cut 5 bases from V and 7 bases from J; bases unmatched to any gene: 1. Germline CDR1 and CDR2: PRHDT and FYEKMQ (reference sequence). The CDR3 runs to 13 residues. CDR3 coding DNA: TGTGCCAGCAGCCGGACTAGCGGGGGGGAGCAGTACTTC. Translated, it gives CASSRTSGGEQYF.

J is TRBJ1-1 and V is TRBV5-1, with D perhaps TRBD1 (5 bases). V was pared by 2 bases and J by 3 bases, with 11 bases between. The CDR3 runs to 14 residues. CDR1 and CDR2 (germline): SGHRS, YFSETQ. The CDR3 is CASSFGGEDTEAFF. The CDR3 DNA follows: TGCGCCAGCAGCTTCGGGGGTGAGGACACTGAAGCTTTCTTT.

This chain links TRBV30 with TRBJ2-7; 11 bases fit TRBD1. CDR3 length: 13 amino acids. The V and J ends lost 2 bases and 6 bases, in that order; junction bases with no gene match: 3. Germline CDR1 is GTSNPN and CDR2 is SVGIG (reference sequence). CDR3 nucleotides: TGTGCCTGGAGTCGGACAGGGGGCCGCGAGCAGTACTTC. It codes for CAWSRTGGREQYF. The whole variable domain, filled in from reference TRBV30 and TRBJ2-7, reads SQTIHQWPATLVQPVGSPLSLECTVEGTSNPNLYWYRQAAGRGLQLLFYSVGIGQISSEVPQNLSASRPQDRQFILSSKKLLLSDSGFYLCAWSRTGGREQYFGPGTRLTVT.

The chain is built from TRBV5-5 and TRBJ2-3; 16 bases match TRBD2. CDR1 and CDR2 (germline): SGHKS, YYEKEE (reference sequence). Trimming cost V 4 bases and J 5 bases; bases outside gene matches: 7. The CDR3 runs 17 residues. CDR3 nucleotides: TGTGCCAGCAGCGCATCGGGACTAGCGGGAGGGCGAGATACGCAGTATTTT. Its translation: CASSASGLAGGRDTQYF.

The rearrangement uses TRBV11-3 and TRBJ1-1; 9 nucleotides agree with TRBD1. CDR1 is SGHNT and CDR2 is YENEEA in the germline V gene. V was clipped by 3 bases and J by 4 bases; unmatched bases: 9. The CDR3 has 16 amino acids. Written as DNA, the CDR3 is TGTGCCAGCAGCTTCGGGACAGGGCGGATGAGCACTGAAGCTTTCTTT. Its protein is CASSFGTGRMSTEAFF. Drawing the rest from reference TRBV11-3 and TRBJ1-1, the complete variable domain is EAGVVQSPRYKIIEKKQPVAFWCNPISGHNTLYWYLQNLGQGPELLIRYENEEAVDDSQLPKDRFSAERLKGVDSTLKIQPAELGDSAVYLCASSFGTGRMSTEAFFGQGTRLTVV.

In nucleotides, the CDR3 is TGCGCCAGCAGTGAAAGATTGTACAGGACCTCCTACGAGCAGTACTTC. Its translation: CASSERLYRTSYEQYF. The chain links TRBV10-2 to TRBJ2-7, with D tentatively TRBD1 (5 bases). This CDR3 is built from 16 residues. Germline CDR1 and CDR2: WSHSY and SAAADI. Trimming left V 3 bases short and J 0 bases short, with 15 bases between.

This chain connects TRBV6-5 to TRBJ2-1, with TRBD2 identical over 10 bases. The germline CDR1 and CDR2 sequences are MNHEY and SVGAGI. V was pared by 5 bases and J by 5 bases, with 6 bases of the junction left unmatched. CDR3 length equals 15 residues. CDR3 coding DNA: TGTGCCAGCAGTCCCACTAGCGGGGCTGACAATGAGCAGTTCTTC. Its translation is CASSPTSGADNEQFF.

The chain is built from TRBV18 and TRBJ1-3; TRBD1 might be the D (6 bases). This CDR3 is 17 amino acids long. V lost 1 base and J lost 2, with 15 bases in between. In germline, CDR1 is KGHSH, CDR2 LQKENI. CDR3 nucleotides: TGTGCCAGCTCACCACAACATGCAGGGGAAGCTGGAAACACCATATATTTT. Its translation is CASSPQHAGEAGNTIYF.

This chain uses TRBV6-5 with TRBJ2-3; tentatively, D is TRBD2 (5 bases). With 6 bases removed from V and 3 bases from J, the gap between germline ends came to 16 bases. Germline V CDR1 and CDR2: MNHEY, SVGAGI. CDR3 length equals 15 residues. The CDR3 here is CASSHTGFVTDTQYF. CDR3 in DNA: TGTGCCAGCAGCCATACGGGGTTTGTGACAGATACGCAGTATTTT.

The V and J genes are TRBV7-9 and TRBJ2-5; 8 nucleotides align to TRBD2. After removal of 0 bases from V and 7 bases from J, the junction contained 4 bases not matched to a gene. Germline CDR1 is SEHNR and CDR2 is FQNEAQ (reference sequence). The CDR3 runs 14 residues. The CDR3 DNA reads TGTGCCAGCAGCTTAGCAGCGGGGGAAGGGACCCAGTACTTC. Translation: CASSLAAGEGTQYF.

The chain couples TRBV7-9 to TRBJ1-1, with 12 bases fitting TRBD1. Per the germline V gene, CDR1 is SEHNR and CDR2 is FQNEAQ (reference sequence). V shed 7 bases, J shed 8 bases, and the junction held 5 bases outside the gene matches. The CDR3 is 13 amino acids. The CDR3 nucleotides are TGTGCCAGCACCCCGGGACAGGGGGCGGAAGCTTTCTTT. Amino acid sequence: CASTPGQGAEAFF.

The CDR3 sequence: CASSPTLGTGNQPQHF. In DNA form, the CDR3 reads TGTGCCAGTAGTCCAACTTTGGGGACAGGCAATCAGCCCCAGCATTTT. V gene TRBV19 combines with J gene TRBJ1-5; 7 bases map to TRBD1. Germline assignment: CDR1 LNHDA and CDR2 SQIVND (reference sequence). This CDR3 comprises 16 residues. Losses at the gene ends were 5 bases for V and 2 bases for J; bases not matched to a gene: 9.

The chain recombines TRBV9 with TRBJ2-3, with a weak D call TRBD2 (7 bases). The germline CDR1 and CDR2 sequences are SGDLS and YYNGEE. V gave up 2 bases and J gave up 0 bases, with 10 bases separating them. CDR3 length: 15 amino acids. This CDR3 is CASSVGGLSTDTQYF. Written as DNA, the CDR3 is TGTGCCAGCAGCGTCGGGGGGCTGAGCACAGATACGCAGTATTTT.

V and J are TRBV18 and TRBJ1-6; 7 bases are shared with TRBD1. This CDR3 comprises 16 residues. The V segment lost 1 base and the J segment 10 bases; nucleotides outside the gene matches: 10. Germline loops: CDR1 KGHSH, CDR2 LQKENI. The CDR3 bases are TGTGCCAGCTCACCACAACCACCTGACAGGGACTCACCCCTCCACTTT. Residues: CASSPQPPDRDSPLHF.